This TCR beta chain was profiled in a study of shared clonotypes between healthy human individuals. CDR1 SGHKS and CDR2 YYEKEE come from the germline V gene (reference sequence). This CDR3 comprises 14 residues. V was shortened by 2 bases and J by 1 base, with 7 bases between the two germline ends. The repertoire was sequenced with immunoSEQ multiplex PCR; TCRdb's copy has only in-frame clones and lacks some. The sample lists 1,500,000 or so clones, roughly 95% occurring once. A split of CD4+ cells into CD45RA+ naive and CD45RA-negative memory subsets was performed. The sequence came from a young man in good health. The specimen sequenced was naive CD4+ T cells sorted from blood. Noted subset: CD45RA+ positively selected. This sequence joins TRBV5-5 and TRBJ2-1; D may be TRBD2 (5 bases). Written as DNA, the CDR3 is TGTGCCAGCAGCTTCGGGGTTTCCTACAATGAGCAGTTCTTC. It codes for CASSFGVSYNEQFF.